This T cell receptor (beta chain) comes out of a study of blood T cell repertoires in COVID-19. For the study at large: Acute and convalescent COVID-19 specimens originated in the United States, Italy and Spain.

Method: immunoSEQ multiplex PCR; TCRdb's copy keeps in-frame clones and lacks some. Of some 290,000 clones in the sample, roughly nine tenths were seen once. This clonotype was obtained from a young woman with COVID-19, enrolled during active disease. Sequencing was performed on peripheral blood.

CDR3 in DNA: TGTGCCAGCCAGACTAGTTTTGTATCCAATGAGCAGTTCTTC. Residues: CASQTSFVSNEQFF. This chain joins TRBV2 and TRBJ2-1; possible D gene TRBD2, 6 bases. Trimming cost V 8 bases and J 6 bases, with 17 bases left between them. The germline CDR1 and CDR2 sequences are SNHLY and FYNNEI. This CDR3 comprises 14 residues.